The 24 T cell receptor beta chains presented below share a single source sample, sequenced in a study of T cells in Graves' hyperthyroidism and ophthalmopathy. Researchers amplified the TCR beta CDR3 regions from RNA transcripts. HTBI primers were the set used in a first-round RT-PCR of the TCR CDR3. One entry per CDR3 protein results from TCRdb running MiXCR on the multiplex PCR reads. This sample carries 80,000 to 100,000 distinct CDR3 sequences, approximately 39% of them seen once, and the ten largest clones take roughly a tenth. The sequenced sample was peripheral blood or thyroid tissue (not recorded which). Receptor source: a woman in her 30s with Graves' hyperthyroidism.

At least ten counts were recorded for this clonotype. The rearrangement links TRBV20-1 to TRBJ2-5; unclear D gene. V dropped 7 bases and J dropped 3 bases, with 12 bases sitting between them. Germline V gene data show CDR1 as DFQATT and CDR2 as SNEGSKA (reference sequence). The CDR3 is made up of 12 amino acids. The CDR3 region has the DNA TGCAGTGTCCGAAAGGTAGAAGAGACCCAGTACTTC. Its protein product is CSVRKVEETQYF.

Comment on this clonotype: A much more abundant neighbour one base away suggests this may be a read error. For the CDR3, the DNA is TGTGCCAGCGCACAGTGGAGGGGCTACCCCTTC. This translates into CASAQWRGYPF. V gene TRBV28 combines with J gene TRBJ1-2; TRBD1 might be the D (5 bases). Per the germline V gene, CDR1 is MDHEN and CDR2 is SYDVKM. The CDR3 loop spans 11 amino acids.

The rearrangement links TRBV5-5 to TRBJ1-2, with TRBD1 identical over 12 bases. Germline trimming cut 3 bases from V and 2 bases from J; bases unmatched to any gene: 5. This CDR3 is 16 amino acids long. From germline, CDR1 is SGHKS and CDR2 YYEKEE (reference sequence). CDR3 amino acids: CASSSGTGGGNYGYTF. In nucleotides, the CDR3 is TGTGCCAGCAGCTCCGGGACAGGGGGCGGGAACTATGGCTACACCTTC.

This clonotype was found many times. CDR3 loop: CASSLAGGGVNYGYTF. Written as DNA, the CDR3 is TGTGCCAGCAGCTTAGCGGGTGGAGGGGTCAACTATGGCTACACCTTC. The chain recombines TRBV7-2 with TRBJ1-2, with D possibly TRBD1 on 5 matching bases. The CDR3 covers 16 residues. Trimming pared 0 bases from V and 2 bases from J, leaving 13 bases between. Germline CDR1 reads SGHTA; CDR2 reads FQGNSA.

Ten or more counts support this clonotype. The chain couples TRBV9 to TRBJ1-5; D gene ambiguous. There are 15 residues in the CDR3. V was cut by 4 bases and J by 0 bases, with 11 bases left in between. CDR1 and CDR2 (germline): SGDLS, YYNGEE. The CDR3 here is CASSQSKDSNQPQHF. As DNA, the CDR3 is TGTGCCAGCAGCCAGTCGAAGGATAGCAATCAGCCCCAGCATTTT. Based on the CDR3 plus reference TRBV9 and TRBJ1-5, the full variable domain is DSGVTQTPKHLITATGQRVTLRCSPRSGDLSVYWYQQSLDQGLQFLIQYYNGEERAKGNILERFSAQQFPDLHSELNLSSLELGDSALYFCASSQSKDSNQPQHFGDGTRLSIL.

This clonotype was counted many times. The V call is TRBV6-5, the J call TRBJ2-2; D is uncertain. V was pared by 6 bases and J by 3 bases, with 5 bases between. The CDR3 length is 12 residues. Germline CDR1 MNHEY, CDR2 SVGAGI. In DNA, the CDR3 is TGTGCCAGCAGCTCCTACACCGGGGAGCTGTTTTTT. Its translation is CASSSYTGELFF.

This clonotype showed up just once. A much more abundant neighbour one base away suggests this may be a read error. The rearrangement joins TRBV13 to TRBJ1-3, with D unresolved. The CDR3 length is 14 residues. From germline, CDR1 is PRHDT and CDR2 FYEKMQ (reference sequence). As DNA, the CDR3 is TGTGCCAGCAGCCTCCCACCCTCTGGAGACACCATATATTTT. It encodes CASSLPPSGDTIYF.

This chain joins TRBV2 and TRBJ1-2; TRBD1 is a possible D gene (5 bases). Trimming took 11 bases from V and 7 from J, leaving 23 bases between them. This CDR3 is 14 amino acids long. Germline CDR1 is SNHLY and CDR2 is FYNNEI. The CDR3 sequence is CASQSSGTFSGYTF. CDR3 bases: TGTGCCTCCCAGAGTTCCGGGACCTTCTCTGGCTACACCTTC.

This clonotype occurred many times. The chain employs TRBV7-2 and TRBJ2-7; TRBD1 matches at 8 bases. V lost 5 bases to trimming and J lost 5 bases; unmatched junction nucleotides: 8. This CDR3 spans 14 amino acids. Germline CDR1 and CDR2: SGHTA and FQGNSA. The DNA for the CDR3 is TGTGCCAGCAGCATAAGGACAGGGAGGAACGAGCAGTACTTC. It translates to CASSIRTGRNEQYF.

The table lists this clonotype with many counts. This chain connects TRBV27 to TRBJ2-5, with D possibly matching TRBD1 (9 bases). Germline V gene lookup returns CDR1 MNHEY and CDR2 SMNVEV (reference sequence). Trimming cost V 4 bases and J 9 bases, with 15 bases left between them. The CDR3 is 13 residues long. The CDR3 is CASSYRGRGAQYF. CDR3 in DNA: TGTGCCAGCAGTTACAGGGGGCGGGGGGCCCAGTACTTC.

There are many counts of this clonotype. In nucleotides, the CDR3 is TGTGCCAGCAGCTTAGATTTGAGGATTTACGAGCAGTACTTC. Protein product: CASSLDLRIYEQYF. The chain uses TRBV11-2 and TRBJ2-7; D unclear. Germline CDR1 is SGHAT and CDR2 is FQNNGV. V was shortened by 0 bases and J by 4 bases, with 10 bases between the two germline ends. The CDR3 length is 14 residues. The full variable domain, rest sourced from reference TRBV11-2 and TRBJ2-7, is EAGVAQSPRYKIIEKRQSVAFWCNPISGHATLYWYQQILGQGPKLLIQFQNNGVVDDSQLPKDRFSAERLKGVDSTLKIQPAKLEDSAVYLCASSLDLRIYEQYFGPGTRLTVT.

This clonotype was recorded at least ten times. This chain connects TRBV18 to TRBJ2-7; D unclear. The CDR3 is 13 amino acids. V lost 0 bases and J 9 bases, leaving 12 bases between the germline ends. Per germline, CDR1 KGHSH and CDR2 LQKENI. The CDR3 here is CASSPPGSEVQYF. The CDR3 nucleotides read TGTGCCAGCTCACCACCGGGTTCTGAAGTGCAGTACTTC. The full variable domain, in which reference TRBV18 and TRBJ2-7 provide the parts outside the CDR3, is NAGVMQNPRHLVRRRGQEARLRCSPMKGHSHVYWYRQLPEEGLKFMVYLQKENIIDESGMPKERFSAEFPKEGPSILRIQQVVRGDSAAYFCASSPPGSEVQYFGPGTRLTVT.

By share, this clonotype counts as medium-sized. The rearrangement uses TRBV6-1 and TRBJ2-7, with a tentative D call TRBD2 (6 bases). V was clipped by 1 base and J by 7 bases, with 11 bases between them. CDR1 and CDR2 (germline): MNHNS, SASEGT. CDR3 size: 13 residues. The CDR3 is CASSEGEVYEQYF. As DNA, the CDR3 is TGTGCCAGCAGTGAAGGGGAGGTGTATGAGCAGTACTTC.

This clonotype appeared many times. A read error may account for a junction end that differs from germline. The V call is TRBV7-2, the J call TRBJ2-3; 8 bases are a match to TRBD1. The CDR3 has 13 amino acids. Looked up from germline, CDR1 is SGHTA and CDR2 is FQGNSA. The CDR3 DNA is TGTGCCACCTCCGGACAGGGAGCAGATACGCAGTCTTTT. Residues: CATSGQGADTQSF.

This clonotype was recorded at least ten times. The chain is built from TRBV24-1 and TRBJ2-7, with 10 bases matching TRBD1. The CDR3 spans 15 residues. V gave up 4 bases and J gave up 4 bases; unmatched junction bases: 6. Germline loops: CDR1 KGHDR, CDR2 SFDVKD. For the CDR3, the DNA is TGTGCCACCAGTGAAGGGACAGGGGTAAAATACGAGCAGTACTTC. Protein sequence: CATSEGTGVKYEQYF.

In this sample, this clonotype turned up many times. The V gene is TRBV19, the J gene TRBJ1-5; unclear D gene. Per the germline V gene, CDR1 is LNHDA and CDR2 is SQIVND (reference sequence). V gave up 0 bases and J gave up 5 bases, with 5 bases separating them. The CDR3 is made up of 13 amino acids. This CDR3 reads CASSIDSDQPQHF. CDR3 DNA: TGTGCCAGTAGTATAGACTCCGATCAGCCCCAGCATTTT.

For this clonotype: No DNA is shown, since the ends of the CDR3 on it are uncertain; the CDR3 is the one TCRdb lists. The chain carries TRBV2 and TRBJ1-5; no DNA check was done on the table's D call, TRBD1. CDR1 and CDR2 (germline): SNHLY, FYNNEI. The CDR3 is 23 amino acids long, termini counted. The CDR3 reads CASSSTPAGTEAFFGQGGQPQHF.

This clonotype was counted many times. This chain connects TRBV5-5 to TRBJ1-2, with 9 bases identical to TRBD1. Germline V gene sequence: CDR1 SGHKS, CDR2 YYEKEE (reference sequence). This CDR3 region has 16 residues. V shed 4 bases and J 4 bases; nucleotides not matched to a gene: 11. The DNA of the CDR3 is TGTGCCAGCAGCATCTATCGGACAGGGGCGGTCTATGGCTACACCTTC. Encoded protein: CASSIYRTGAVYGYTF.

The chain has TRBV2 and TRBJ1-6; D is possibly TRBD1 (5 bases). V lost 3 bases and J 7 bases, leaving 16 bases between the germline ends. CDR3 length: 16 residues. Per germline, CDR1 SNHLY and CDR2 FYNNEI. The CDR3 here is CASSDAGASGNSPLHF. CDR3 nucleotide sequence: TGTGCCAGCAGTGATGCTGGGGCGTCAGGGAATTCACCCCTCCACTTT.

As for this clonotype: This may be a read error: a much more frequent sequence differs by one nucleotide. This chain uses TRBV3-1 with TRBJ2-2; TRBD2 is a possible D gene (5 bases). V was trimmed by 4 bases and J by 1 base, leaving 10 bases between them. This CDR3 is built from 15 residues. CDR1 is LGHDT, CDR2 YNNKEL, per germline (reference sequence). For the CDR3, the DNA is TGTGCCAGCAGCCGTAAACGGGGGAACACCGGGGAGCTGTTTTTT. The encoded protein is CASSRKRGNTGELFF.

This clonotype showed up many times. This chain connects TRBV14 to TRBJ2-6; D unresolved. This CDR3 is built from 13 residues. Germline V gives CDR1 SGHDN, CDR2 FVKESK. The V end was cut by 6 bases, the J end by 0 bases, with 3 bases between. The CDR3 DNA sequence: TGTGCCAGCAGTCCCTCTGGGGCCAACGTCCTGACTTTC. This codes for CASSPSGANVLTF.

V usage is TRBV11-2 and J usage is TRBJ2-7; 8 bases map to TRBD1. The trim removed 8 bases at V and 6 bases at J, leaving 6 bases unmatched. The length of the CDR3 is 12 residues. Germline assignment: CDR1 SGHAT and CDR2 FQNNGV. The CDR3 region has the DNA TGTGCCAGCGGACAGGGCGGAACCGAGCAGTACTTC. It yields the protein CASGQGGTEQYF.

J is TRBJ1-6 and V is TRBV25-1, with 8 bases matching TRBD1. The germline CDR1 and CDR2 sequences are MGHDK and SYGVNS. The CDR3 extends over 13 amino acids. V was clipped by 6 bases and J by 6 bases; unmatched bases: 1. The CDR3 region is CASSRGLNSPLHF. The CDR3, as DNA: TGTGCCAGCAGCAGGGGGCTTAATTCACCCCTCCACTTT.

This clonotype appeared a few times. The rearrangement links TRBV28 to TRBJ2-5; D remains unclear. The germline gives CDR1 MDHEN, CDR2 SYDVKM. This CDR3 region has 13 residues. The V gene lost 5 bases and the J gene lost 0 bases, with 7 bases spanning the gap. The CDR3 sequence: CASSLGNQETQYF. The CDR3 DNA reads TGTGCCAGCAGTCTGGGCAACCAAGAGACCCAGTACTTC.